A single sample is the source of the 24 T cell receptor beta chains below, sequenced in a study of cytomegalovirus exposure and HLA in healthy donors. PCR primers comprised 60 Vbeta and 13 Jbeta primers. Repertoires were generated with immunoSEQ multiplex PCR, while TCRdb's copy carries only in-frame clones and drops some. The table includes approximately 170,000 clones, approximately 70% detected once. Specimen: PBMCs. The receptors were sampled from a woman between 18 and 29 years old in good health and CMV-seropositive.

CDR3 DNA sequence: TGTGCCAGTAGAATCCGGGGATCCGGGACAGGGGTCACCGGGGAGCTGTTTTTT. Its protein product is CASRIRGSGTGVTGELFF. The rearrangement links TRBV19 to TRBJ2-2; 10 bases line up with TRBD1. The ends lost 6 bases at V and 4 bases at J; junction bases unmatched: 14. CDR1 and CDR2 (germline): LNHDA, SQIVND (reference sequence). This CDR3 region has 18 residues.

V gene TRBV19 combines with J gene TRBJ2-1, with 13 bases lining up with TRBD2. CDR3 length: 15 amino acids. Looked up from germline, CDR1 is LNHDA and CDR2 is SQIVND (reference sequence). Unmatched junction bases numbered 6, after V lost 3 bases and J lost 10 bases. DNA for the CDR3: TGTGCCAGTAGTATTCGGACTAGCGGGGGATGGGAGCAGTTCTTC. It yields the protein CASSIRTSGGWEQFF.

The CDR3 nucleotides are TGCGCCAGCAGCCAAGATCGCGGGACGGAACATCGAGCCCAGCATTTT. Translation: CASSQDRGTEHRAQHF. This rearrangement joins TRBV4-3 to TRBJ1-5, with a tentative D call TRBD1 (5 bases). V was trimmed by 0 bases and J by 11 bases, leaving 20 bases between them. The CDR3 runs 16 residues. CDR1 and CDR2 (germline): LGHNA, YSLEER.

This clone was found once. The rearrangement links TRBV4-3 to TRBJ2-6, with TRBD1 matching 8 bases. V dropped 3 bases and J dropped 2; count of bases not matched to a gene: 15. Germline V gives CDR1 LGHNA, CDR2 YSLEER. The CDR3 sequence is 20 residues long. The chain's CDR3 is CASSHFLQGARGTGANVLTF. CDR3 bases: TGCGCCAGCAGCCACTTCCTTCAGGGGGCAAGGGGTACTGGGGCCAACGTCCTGACTTTC.

The chain links TRBV5-1 to TRBJ2-3, with 10 bases identical to TRBD2. The germline CDR1 and CDR2 sequences are SGHRS and YFSETQ. Losses at the gene ends were 2 bases for V and 1 base for J; bases not matched to a gene: 1. The CDR3 is 15 residues long. The CDR3 protein is CASSFGLAGTDTQYF. The DNA of the CDR3 is TGCGCCAGCAGCTTCGGACTAGCGGGCACAGATACGCAGTATTTT. Full variable domain (outside the CDR3, taken from reference TRBV5-1 and TRBJ2-3): KAGVTQTPRYLIKTRGQQVTLSCSPISGHRSVSWYQQTPGQGLQFLFEYFSETQRNKGNFPGRFSGRQFSNSRSEMNVSTLELGDSALYLCASSFGLAGTDTQYFGPGTRLTVL.

The chain has TRBV4-2 and TRBJ1-1, with unresolved D. Germline V gene lookup returns CDR1 LGHNA and CDR2 YNFKEQ. The CDR3 is 13 residues long. Deletions cut 1 base from V and 8 bases from J, with 11 bases between. The CDR3 region is CASSQVPRSEAFF. CDR3 DNA sequence: TGTGCCAGCAGCCAAGTCCCCCGTTCGGAAGCTTTCTTT.

The J gene is TRBJ1-5, the V gene TRBV28; TRBD1 matches 9 bases. This CDR3 is built from 18 residues. Unmatched junction bases numbered 18, after V lost 6 bases and J lost 6 bases. Germline V gene sequence: CDR1 MDHEN, CDR2 SYDVKM. In DNA, the CDR3 is TGTGCCAGCAGGGGGGACAGGGCCCCAACCGGATTGGGTCAGCCCCAGCATTTT. Translation: CASRGDRAPTGLGQPQHF. The entire variable domain, with the rest obtained from reference TRBV28 and TRBJ1-5, is as follows: DVKVTQSSRYLVKRTGEKVFLECVQDMDHENMFWYRQDPGLGLRLIYFSYDVKMKEKGDIPEGYSVSREKKERFSLILESASTNQTSMYLCASRGDRAPTGLGQPQHFGDGTRLSIL.

V is TRBV25-1 and J is TRBJ1-1; weak D call: TRBD1 (5 bases). Germline CDR1 and CDR2: MGHDK and SYGVNS. The CDR3 is made up of 16 amino acids. Trimming removed 4 bases at V and 3 bases at J, with 18 bases between. This CDR3 reads CASSVSVGQGYTEAFF. The CDR3 DNA reads as TGTGCCAGCAGTGTCAGCGTCGGGCAGGGCTACACTGAAGCTTTCTTT.

This clone was detected once. The V call is TRBV7-3, the J call TRBJ2-1; possibly TRBD2 for D (6 bases). Germline assignment: CDR1 SGHTA and CDR2 FQGTGA. The V end lost 4 bases, the J end lost 2 bases, and 9 bases lay between the germline ends. CDR3 length: 14 amino acids. The CDR3 DNA sequence: TGTGCCAGCAGCTCGGGCGGGGCCTACAATGAGCAGTTCTTC. This gives the protein CASSSGGAYNEQFF.

This clone was recorded once. The CDR3 bases are TGTGCCAGCAGTTTTAGGGGGGGAGGGGATGGTCAGGGGCAGTACTTC. This codes for CASSFRGGGDGQGQYF. This chain uses TRBV28 with TRBJ2-7; D is perhaps TRBD2 (7 bases). The V and J ends lost 3 bases and 9 bases respectively, with 24 bases between them. Per the germline V gene, CDR1 is MDHEN and CDR2 is SYDVKM. This CDR3 has 16 residues. Complete variable domain (other parts from reference TRBV28 and TRBJ2-7): DVKVTQSSRYLVKRTGEKVFLECVQDMDHENMFWYRQDPGLGLRLIYFSYDVKMKEKGDIPEGYSVSREKKERFSLILESASTNQTSMYLCASSFRGGGDGQGQYFGPGTRLTVT.

The CDR3 loop reads CAWSHGTSGGQSSYEQYF. In DNA, the CDR3 is TGTGCCTGGAGTCACGGGACTAGCGGGGGCCAGAGCTCCTACGAGCAGTACTTC. The chain recombines TRBV30 with TRBJ2-7; TRBD2 aligns across 14 bases. Germline lookup yields CDR1 GTSNPN and CDR2 SVGIG (reference sequence). The CDR3 is 18 amino acids. The J segment lost 0 bases and the V segment lost 2 bases, leaving 9 bases of the junction unmatched. The full variable domain, its missing parts supplied by reference TRBV30 and TRBJ2-7, is SQTIHQWPATLVQPVGSPLSLECTVEGTSNPNLYWYRQAAGRGLQLLFYSVGIGQISSEVPQNLSASRPQDRQFILSSKKLLLSDSGFYLCAWSHGTSGGQSSYEQYFGPGTRLTVT.

There are a few counts of this clone. The chain is built from TRBV30 and TRBJ2-5, with 10 bases matching TRBD1. CDR1 is GTSNPN and CDR2 is SVGIG in the germline V gene (reference sequence). The length of the CDR3 is 14 residues. The V and J ends lost 0 bases and 9 bases, in that order; junction bases with no gene match: 7. CDR3 bases: TGTGCCTGGAGTGTAGGGACAGGGGTGGTGGCCCAGTACTTC. Amino acids: CAWSVGTGVVAQYF.

This clone was detected only once. The J gene is TRBJ1-1, the V gene TRBV6-6; no clear D. The CDR3 has 14 residues. Trimming took 4 bases from V and 3 from J, leaving 12 bases between them. From germline, CDR1 is MNHNY and CDR2 SVGAGI (reference sequence). The CDR3 region is CASSLKAADTEAFF. For the CDR3, the DNA is TGTGCCAGCAGTTTAAAGGCTGCGGACACTGAAGCTTTCTTT.

The sample holds a few counts of this clone. The same CDR3 can be traced to other DNA sequences in this sample. The rearrangement joins TRBV6-5 to TRBJ1-5, with 7 nucleotides matching TRBD1. CDR3 size: 14 residues. Trimming at V came to 2 bases and at J to 2 bases, leaving 0 bases not matched to a gene. Germline loops: CDR1 MNHEY, CDR2 SVGAGI. Here the CDR3 DNA reads TGTGCCAGCAGTTACGGACAGGGCAATCAGCCCCAGCATTTT. It translates to CASSYGQGNQPQHF.

The J gene is TRBJ1-2, the V gene TRBV7-2, with 8 nucleotides matching TRBD1. CDR1 is SGHTA, CDR2 FQGNSA, per germline. This CDR3 spans 12 amino acids. V was pared by 3 bases and J by 6 bases, with 0 bases of the junction left unmatched. The CDR3 DNA is TGTGCCAGCAGCTTGACAGGGGATGGCTACACCTTC. Translated: CASSLTGDGYTF.

The chain uses TRBV6-1 and TRBJ1-1, with unresolved D. The CDR3 runs to 15 residues. V lost 6 bases and J lost 6, with 20 bases in between. Germline loops: CDR1 MNHNS, CDR2 SASEGT. The CDR3 protein is CASSAYNTGSAEAFF. As DNA, the CDR3 is TGTGCCAGCAGCGCTTATAATACGGGGAGCGCTGAAGCTTTCTTT.

The J gene is TRBJ1-6, the V gene TRBV7-2; 7 bases fit TRBD1. J lost 5 bases, V lost 5 bases, and 3 bases had no gene match. This CDR3 has 14 amino acids. The V gene's germline CDR1 is SGHTA and CDR2 FQGNSA. The CDR3 nucleotides read TGTGCCAGCAGCGTACAGGGGAATAATTCACCCCTCCACTTT. Its protein product is CASSVQGNNSPLHF. Looking up the rest from reference TRBV7-2 and TRBJ1-6 gives the full variable domain: GAGVSQSPSNKVTEKGKDVELRCDPISGHTALYWYRQSLGQGLEFLIYFQGNSAPDKSGLPSDRFSAERTGGSVSTLTIQRTQQEDSAVYLCASSVQGNNSPLHFGNGTRLTVT.

This clone was picked up a small number of times. The V call is TRBV7-2, the J call TRBJ2-2; tentative D call: TRBD2 (7 bases). With 2 bases removed from V and 1 base from J, the gap between germline ends came to 14 bases. CDR1 is SGHTA, CDR2 FQGNSA, per germline. This CDR3 has 17 residues. The CDR3 protein is CASSLSRGGGNTGELFF. DNA of the CDR3: TGTGCCAGCAGCTTATCGCGCGGGGGCGGGAACACCGGGGAGCTGTTTTTT.

The rearrangement uses TRBV9 and TRBJ2-1; 8 bases line up with TRBD2. The V and J ends lost 0 bases and 8 bases, in that order; junction bases with no gene match: 10. Per germline, CDR1 SGDLS and CDR2 YYNGEE. There are 16 residues in the CDR3. DNA of the CDR3: TGTGCCAGCAGCGTAGACCCCAGCGGGGGTATCTATGAGCAGTTCTTC. This encodes CASSVDPSGGIYEQFF.

The V gene is TRBV19, the J gene TRBJ1-6; 8 positions agree with TRBD1. The CDR3 runs to 15 residues. The germline gives CDR1 LNHDA, CDR2 SQIVND (reference sequence). V was clipped by 6 bases and J by 7 bases; unmatched bases: 8. The CDR3 nucleotides read TGTGCCAGTAGCCCGACAGGGGAGAACAATTCACCCCTCCACTTT. The encoded protein is CASSPTGENNSPLHF.

This chain links TRBV6-1 with TRBJ1-5; D not certain. The ends were cut back, 2 bases at V and 7 bases at J, with 6 bases in the middle. CDR1 MNHNS and CDR2 SASEGT come from the germline V gene. This CDR3 has 12 amino acids. The CDR3: CASSETRQPQHF. CDR3 bases: TGTGCCAGCAGTGAAACGAGGCAGCCCCAGCATTTT.

This chain links TRBV6-1 with TRBJ1-5; TRBD1 aligns across 10 bases. V was clipped by 2 bases and J by 0 bases; unmatched bases: 7. The CDR3 is 18 residues long. Germline assignment: CDR1 MNHNS and CDR2 SASEGT. CDR3 bases: TGTGCCAGCAGTGAATTCAGGGACAGGGGCCGTAGCAATCAGCCCCAGCATTTT. Its protein is CASSEFRDRGRSNQPQHF.

DNA for the CDR3: TGTGCCAGTAGTACCGGACAGAACGGTGAGCAGTTCTTC. Residues: CASSTGQNGEQFF. The chain links TRBV19 to TRBJ2-1, with a weak D call TRBD1 (6 bases). The germline V gene encodes CDR1 LNHDA and CDR2 SQIVND (reference sequence). The CDR3 is 13 amino acids. V was cut by 4 bases and J by 9 bases, with 13 bases left in between.

CDR3 sequence reads: CAWNRGVGEKLFF. In nucleotides, the CDR3 is TGTGCCTGGAACAGGGGGGTTGGGGAAAAACTGTTTTTT. The genes are TRBV30 and TRBJ1-4, with 8 bases identical to TRBD1. The CDR3 is made up of 13 amino acids. Germline lookup yields CDR1 GTSNPN and CDR2 SVGIG (reference sequence). J was trimmed by 8 bases and V by 4 bases; bases with no gene match: 6.